The source of this T cell receptor beta chain is a study of blood T cell repertoires in COVID-19. Study context: Collection of acute and convalescent COVID-19 samples took place in the United States, Italy and Spain.

This table comes from immunoSEQ multiplex PCR, and its TCRdb copy is limited to in-frame clones, with some not included. The sample lists approximately 65,000 clones; 88% were seen once. This CDR3 has 15 residues. Per the germline V gene, CDR1 is MNHEY and CDR2 is SVGEGT. Germline trimming cut 0 bases from V and 4 bases from J; bases unmatched to any gene: 3. Input material: peripheral blood. The chain has TRBV6-2 or TRBV6-3 and TRBJ2-4; TRBD2 matches 7 bases. The receptor was derived from a human donor in a cohort sampled during active COVID-19. The CDR3 bases are TGTGCCAGCAGTTACTCTAGCGGGCGGAAAAACATTCAGTACTTC. Translating it yields CASSYSSGRKNIQYF.